Described below is a single T cell receptor (beta chain) sequence and its context. This sample is part of a study of blood T cell repertoires in COVID-19. Assay: immunoSEQ multiplex PCR; the TCRdb copy retains only in-frame clones and omits some. The sample contains some 50,000 clones, roughly nine tenths of which appear only once. The CDR3 consists of 14 residues. The V and J ends lost 9 bases and 8 bases, in that order; junction bases with no gene match: 10. CDR1 is LNHDA and CDR2 is SQIVND in the germline V gene (reference sequence). The rearrangement uses TRBV19 and TRBJ2-2; 9 nucleotides agree with TRBD1. The sequence came from a woman between 50 and 59 years old who had recovered from COVID-19. Material for sequencing was PBMCs or T cells enriched from blood (not recorded which). The CDR3 here is CASGQGLTRGELFF. The DNA for the CDR3 is TGTGCCAGCGGACAGGGGCTAACTAGGGGGGAGCTGTTTTTT. The full variable domain, in which reference TRBV19 and TRBJ2-2 provide the parts outside the CDR3, is DGGITQSPKYLFRKEGQNVTLSCEQNLNHDAMYWYRQDPGQGLRLIYYSQIVNDFQKGDIAEGYSVSREKKESFPLTVTSAQKNPTAFYLCASGQGLTRGELFFGEGSRLTVL.